What follows describes a single T cell receptor (beta chain). Its recognized antigen is unknown. No qualities accompany the bases; no much larger clone lies one base away. TCRdb records Illumina NovaSeq 6000 as the sequencer. TCRalpha and TCRbeta cDNA libraries were constructed by 5'RACE with constant-segment primers, with sample barcodes and unique molecular identifiers being introduced. RNA was extracted from every sample with Trizol reagent. Libraries were amplified in two PCR steps, with a second sample barcode and Illumina TruSeq adapters added in the second step. Libraries were sequenced on an Illumina NovaSeq with 2 x 150 bp paired-end reads. The authors processed their data as follows. The reads were demultiplexed and collapsed into UMI-guided consensus sequences using migec v1.2.7. Using mixcr v2.1.11, UMI consensuses were aligned to TRA and TRB V and J templates and then assembled into clonotypes. A clonotype was counted as expanded or contracted only if both edgeR and NoisET called the change significant, with noise models trained on biological replicates. For edgeR calls, the cutoffs were a false discovery rate-adjusted p below 0.01 and a log2 fold-change threshold of 1. As an exploratory analysis of dynamics, PCA with hierarchical clustering was applied to max-normalized trajectories of the 1000 most abundant clonotypes. Separately sequenced CD4+ and CD8+ repertoires were used to assign a CD4 or CD8 phenotype to each responding clone. Using fastp trimming at Q25 and MiXCR clonotype assembly, TCRdb reanalyzed the public sequencing data and kept in-frame beta chains. Duplicate CDR3 protein sequences are folded into a single record with the most common DNA and genes. The V and J calls come from TCRdb's annotation, not from the publication. The sample table holds roughly 170,000 distinct CDR3 sequences, of which around 20% were seen once. The ten most abundant clones make up 3% to 4% of the sample.

PBMCs were isolated by Ficoll-Paque density gradient centrifugation. This sample is drawn from a study of T-cell memory formation after mild COVID-19 (dated by TCRdb to the early 2020s). Concerning the study at large: TCR sequence clusters from the two donors were largely donor specific. Two young, previously healthy adult volunteers, one female and one male, were included in the cohort. T-cell clones expanding and contracting after mild COVID-19 in two donors were tracked by longitudinal TCRalpha and TCRbeta repertoire sequencing. Broad study findings and their caveats: The study included only a couple of mild cases, and larger cohorts that include severe cases with pre-infection samples were judged to be necessary. The detection of some responding clones in pre-infection memory suggests that pre-existing cross-reactive memory T cells joined the SARS-CoV-2 response. SARS-CoV-2 specificity of the second-wave clones peaking on day 37 was not confirmed. Balanced CD4/CD8 phenotypes were observed for clones contracting from day 15 to 85, whereas a bias towards CD4+ was observed for a second wave of clones expanding from day 15 to 37. Contracting CD4+ clones turned up mainly in the CM and EM memory subsets, whereas EMRA was where CD8+ clones were enriched.

The sample comprised PBMCs or a T cell subset sorted from them (not recorded which). This TCR derives from a man between 18 and 29 years old who had mild COVID-19 (a few samples of this study predate the infection). The sample titles of this study are shuffled in the database, so cell type and time point are left out; the donor was told from shared clones.

At the DNA level, the sequence is TGTGCCAGCAGCTTAGACGTCCACAAGAACACTGAAGCTTTCTTT. This translates into CASSLDVHKNTEAFF. The chain employs TRBV7-2 and TRBJ1-1; the D segment cannot be called with confidence. The CDR3 goes from the cysteine to the phenylalanine over 15 residues. Only CDR3 DNA remains: 45 bases, in frame from the first base. Looking up the germline V gene yields CDR1 SGHTA and CDR2 FQGNSA. Between the V and J ends, shortened by 1 base and 1 base respectively, the junction contains 10 bases.